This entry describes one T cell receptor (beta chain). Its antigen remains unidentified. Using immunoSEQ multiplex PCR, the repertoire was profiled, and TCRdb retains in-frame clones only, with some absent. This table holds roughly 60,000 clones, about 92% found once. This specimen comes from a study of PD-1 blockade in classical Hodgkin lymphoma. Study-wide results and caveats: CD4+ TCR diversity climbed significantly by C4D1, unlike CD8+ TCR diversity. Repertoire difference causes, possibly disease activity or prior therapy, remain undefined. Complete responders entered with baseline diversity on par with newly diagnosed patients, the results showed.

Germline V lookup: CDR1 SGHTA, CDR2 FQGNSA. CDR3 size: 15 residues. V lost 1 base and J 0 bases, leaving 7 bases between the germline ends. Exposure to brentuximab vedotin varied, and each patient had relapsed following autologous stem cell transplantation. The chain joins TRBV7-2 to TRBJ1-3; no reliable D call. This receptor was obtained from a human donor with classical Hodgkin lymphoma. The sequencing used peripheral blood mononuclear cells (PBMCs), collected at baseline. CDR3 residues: CASSLVWGSGNTIYF. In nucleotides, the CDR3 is TGTGCCAGCAGCTTAGTATGGGGCTCTGGAAACACCATATATTTT.